One and the same sample provided the 3 T cell receptor beta chains below, sequenced in a study of T cells after yellow fever vaccination. TCRdb ran MiXCR on the 5' RACE reads and lists one entry per CDR3 protein. The data hold 40,000 to 55,000 distinct CDR3 sequences, with 6.5% to 8% observed a single time. Sequenced here: CD8+ T cells not binding an NS4B(214-222) dextramer, sorted from PBMCs, sampled around 45 days after the first yellow fever vaccination. The receptors originated from a man in his late teens or twenties who received the YFV17D yellow fever vaccine.

The chain uses TRBV11-1 and TRBJ2-1, with D perhaps TRBD1 or TRBD2 (5 bases each). Trimming stripped 3 bases from V and 1 base from J, with 13 bases between. Germline V gene data show CDR1 as SGHAT and CDR2 as FQDESV (reference sequence). This CDR3 contains 16 residues. CDR3 sequence: CASSFPGTHSYNEQFF. The CDR3 coding sequence is TGTGCCAGCAGCTTTCCCGGGACGCATTCCTACAATGAGCAGTTCTTC. Complete variable domain (other parts from reference TRBV11-1 and TRBJ2-1): EAEVAQSPRYKITEKSQAVAFWCDPISGHATLYWYRQILGQGPELLVQFQDESVVDDSQLPKDRFSAERLKGVDSTLKIQPAELGDSAMYLCASSFPGTHSYNEQFFGPGTRLTVL.

This clonotype was seen only a few times. The chain is built from TRBV7-8 and TRBJ2-1, with D unresolved. V lost 5 bases to trimming and J lost 8 bases, with 10 bases between them. Per germline, CDR1 SGHVS and CDR2 FQNEAQ. The CDR3 sequence is 12 residues long. CDR3 sequence (DNA): TGTGCCAGCAGCCTGTTTCGAGATGAGCAGTTCTTC. Protein: CASSLFRDEQFF.

This chain uses TRBV4-3 with TRBJ1-2; 8 bases agree with TRBD1. The CDR3 loop spans 16 amino acids. In germline, CDR1 is LGHNA, CDR2 YSLEER. V lost 2 bases and J lost 3; bases outside the gene matches: 8. The CDR3 nucleotides read TGCGCCAGCAGCCAAAAACGACAGGGGTTTGACTATGGCTACACCTTC. This encodes CASSQKRQGFDYGYTF.